This T cell receptor (beta chain) was sequenced in a study of CD8+CD57+ T cells in acquired aplastic anemia. Study-level information: Sorted CD4+ and CD8+ cells gave a mean 3.2 ug DNA, range roughly 0.2 to 27.4 ug.

Profiling of TCR beta VDJ combinations and CDR3 sequences used genomic DNA as template. TCRdb fed the reads into MiXCR, producing one record per CDR3 protein. The sample holds roughly 190,000 distinct CDR3 sequences; more than 45% are singletons and the top ten take approximately 9.7%. The V gene end was trimmed by 3 bases and the J gene end by 5 bases; junction bases not matched to a gene: 6. CDR3 length: 14 residues. Germline CDR1 and CDR2: SGHTA and FQGNSA. Those patients picked for sequencing had displayed CD8+CD57+ cell expansion on flow cytometry. Each patient gave a blood sample that was collected before any therapy had been received.

This TCR derives from a human donor with aplastic anemia. The sequenced sample consisted of sorted CD4+, CD8+, or CD8+CD57+ T cells (not recorded which) from PBMCs. The rearrangement joins TRBV7-2 to TRBJ1-2; TRBD1 agrees at 7 bases. As DNA, the CDR3 is TGTGCCAGCAGCTTTGACAGGGCTCGGTATGGCTACACCTTC. Translated, it gives CASSFDRARYGYTF.